Shown below are 20 T cell receptor beta chains from a single sample sequenced in a study of blood T cell repertoires in COVID-19. TCRdb's table, derived via immunoSEQ multiplex PCR, lists solely in-frame clones and lacks some. This table has about 220,000 clones, 84% appearing once. The sample was peripheral blood. The receptors originated from a woman aged 60-75 years who had recovered from COVID-19.

The rearrangement links TRBV24-1 to TRBJ2-1; D is undetermined. The CDR3 is 12 amino acids. In germline, CDR1 is KGHDR, CDR2 SFDVKD. V dropped 8 bases and J dropped 0 bases, with 4 bases sitting between them. The CDR3 DNA follows: TGTGCCACCATGAGCTCCTACAATGAGCAGTTCTTC. This translates into CATMSSYNEQFF.

Only a few counts were recorded for this clone. This chain joins TRBV19 and TRBJ1-1; 9 bases are shared with TRBD1. J lost 6 bases, V lost 9 bases, and 17 bases had no gene match. Germline loops: CDR1 LNHDA, CDR2 SQIVND (reference sequence). The CDR3 runs 16 residues. DNA for the CDR3: TGTGCCAGCAAACAGGGGGCGTCAGGAGGGGAAGCTGAAGCTTTCTTT. Its translation is CASKQGASGGEAEAFF.

This chain uses TRBV10-3 with TRBJ1-6; no definite D call. Trimming took 7 bases from V and 9 from J, leaving 10 bases between them. Germline lookup yields CDR1 ENHRY and CDR2 SYGVKD. This CDR3 has 12 residues. DNA of the CDR3: TGTGCCATCAAGGGAGTAGGTTCACCCCTCCACTTT. Encoded protein: CAIKGVGSPLHF.

The V call is TRBV2, the J call TRBJ2-2; TRBD1 aligns across 7 bases. From germline, CDR1 is SNHLY and CDR2 FYNNEI. The CDR3 extends over 14 amino acids. J gave up 2 bases and V 6 bases, and 3 bases lay outside the gene matches. Here the CDR3 DNA reads TGTGCCAGCAGAGACAGGGAAAACACCGGGGAGCTGTTTTTT. Residues: CASRDRENTGELFF.

This clone was recorded a few times. The V call is TRBV9, the J call TRBJ2-3, with D tentatively TRBD2 (6 bases). This CDR3 is 16 amino acids long. V gave up 0 bases and J gave up 0 bases, with 11 bases separating them. Germline CDR1 and CDR2: SGDLS and YYNGEE. The CDR3 DNA is TGTGCCAGCAGCGTAGACCGGGGGAGAAGCACAGATACGCAGTATTTT. It specifies CASSVDRGRSTDTQYF.

The rearrangement joins TRBV5-6 to TRBJ1-2, with D unresolved. From germline, CDR1 is SGHDT and CDR2 YYEEEE. This CDR3 is built from 15 residues. The V and J ends lost 1 base and 4 bases respectively, with 14 bases between them. The CDR3 bases are TGTGCCAGCAGCTTGCCCCGCCTCGCGGGCTATGGCTACACCTTC. This codes for CASSLPRLAGYGYTF.

J is TRBJ2-3 and V is TRBV5-1, with D possibly being TRBD1 (6 bases). Germline assignment: CDR1 SGHRS and CDR2 YFSETQ. The V end lost 0 bases, the J end lost 0 bases, and 11 bases lay between the germline ends. The CDR3 spans 16 residues. CDR3 residues: CASSLGTATSTDTQYF. For the CDR3, the DNA is TGCGCCAGCAGCTTGGGGACAGCGACTAGCACAGATACGCAGTATTTT.

This chain links TRBV18 with TRBJ1-1; D is unclear. From germline, CDR1 is KGHSH and CDR2 LQKENI. This CDR3 has 12 amino acids. V shed 8 bases and J shed 2 bases, with 9 bases lying between them. The CDR3 DNA reads TGTGCCAGCCACCGGGGAAACACTGAAGCTTTCTTT. As protein: CASHRGNTEAFF.

The chain uses TRBV9 and TRBJ2-1; maybe TRBD2 (6 bases). The V gene's germline CDR1 is SGDLS and CDR2 YYNGEE. V was cut by 4 bases and J by 5 bases, with 10 bases left in between. The CDR3 has 13 amino acids. CDR3: CASSPGGDNEQFF. The DNA for the CDR3 is TGTGCCAGCAGCCCGGGCGGGGACAATGAGCAGTTCTTC.

This clone was recorded once. The rearrangement uses TRBV10-3 and TRBJ1-4; D is undetermined. Trimming removed 5 bases from V and 2 bases from J, with 6 bases in between. CDR1 ENHRY and CDR2 SYGVKD come from the germline V gene. The CDR3 loop spans 13 amino acids. The CDR3 DNA follows: TGTGCCATCAGTATGAGGACTAATGAAAAACTGTTTTTT. Translation gives CAISMRTNEKLFF.

J is TRBJ1-3 and V is TRBV30; 8 bases line up with TRBD1. Trimming removed 2 bases from V and 2 bases from J; junction bases left unmatched: 5. The CDR3 has 15 amino acids. CDR1 is GTSNPN, CDR2 SVGIG, per germline (reference sequence). CDR3 sequence: CAWSRQGITGNTIYF. CDR3 sequence (DNA): TGTGCCTGGAGTAGACAGGGGATTACTGGAAACACCATATATTTT.

The J gene is TRBJ1-2, the V gene TRBV11-2; D is perhaps TRBD1 (5 bases). Germline CDR1 is SGHAT and CDR2 is FQNNGV. V gave up 5 bases and J gave up 3 bases, with 19 bases separating them. CDR3 length: 16 amino acids. The CDR3 reads CASSPNIWGGDYGYTF. For the CDR3, the DNA is TGTGCCAGCAGCCCTAACATATGGGGGGGAGACTATGGCTACACCTTC.

The J gene is TRBJ2-5, the V gene TRBV18, with TRBD2 as a possible D gene (6 bases). Germline CDR1 is KGHSH and CDR2 is LQKENI. The length of the CDR3 is 15 residues. The V and J ends lost 2 bases and 1 base respectively, with 11 bases between them. The CDR3 sequence is CASSPTGTRQETQYF. CDR3 in DNA: TGTGCCAGCTCACCAACCGGGACTCGCCAAGAGACCCAGTACTTC.

The J gene is TRBJ2-5, the V gene TRBV25-1, with D maybe TRBD1 (6 bases). CDR3 size: 17 residues. Trimming shortened V by 4 bases and J by 1 base, and 19 bases separated the two germline ends. The germline V gene encodes CDR1 MGHDK and CDR2 SYGVNS. This CDR3 reads CASSGPRGHRGQETQYF. The CDR3 nucleotides read TGTGCCAGCAGTGGCCCCCGGGGACATAGAGGCCAAGAGACCCAGTACTTC.

This clone was observed a single time. The chain recombines TRBV19 with TRBJ2-7; TRBD2 matches at 7 bases. The length of the CDR3 is 15 residues. V was clipped by 5 bases and J by 0 bases; unmatched bases: 7. Per the germline V gene, CDR1 is LNHDA and CDR2 is SQIVND (reference sequence). This CDR3 is CASSPASGSSYEQYF. In DNA form, the CDR3 reads TGTGCCAGTAGTCCCGCTAGCGGAAGCTCCTACGAGCAGTACTTC.

This clone was detected only a few times. CDR3 protein: CATSDLTSGETGELFF. Here the CDR3 DNA reads TGTGCCACCAGTGATTTAACTAGCGGGGAGACCGGGGAGCTGTTTTTT. This chain connects TRBV24-1 to TRBJ2-2, with 10 bases fitting TRBD2. The V gene end was trimmed by 1 base and the J gene end by 5 bases; junction bases not matched to a gene: 3. The CDR3 contains 16 residues. The germline gives CDR1 KGHDR, CDR2 SFDVKD.

The chain carries TRBV9 and TRBJ2-2; 8 bases fit TRBD2. V was clipped by 1 base and J by 3 bases; unmatched bases: 2. The CDR3 has 15 residues. Germline CDR1 SGDLS, CDR2 YYNGEE. The CDR3 DNA sequence: TGTGCCAGCAGCGTACTCGGGAGGGACACCGGGGAGCTGTTTTTT. Translation: CASSVLGRDTGELFF. The full variable domain, completed using reference TRBV9 and TRBJ2-2, is DSGVTQTPKHLITATGQRVTLRCSPRSGDLSVYWYQQSLDQGLQFLIQYYNGEERAKGNILERFSAQQFPDLHSELNLSSLELGDSALYFCASSVLGRDTGELFFGEGSRLTVL.

This clone was detected only a few times. The chain combines TRBV7-9 with TRBJ1-1; D gene uncertain. The V end lost 5 bases, the J end lost 2 bases, and 12 bases lay between the germline ends. Germline assignment: CDR1 SEHNR and CDR2 FQNEAQ (reference sequence). The CDR3 has 14 amino acids. The CDR3 nucleotides read TGTGCCAGCAGCCGGGGAGTTTCCAACACTGAAGCTTTCTTT. This translates into CASSRGVSNTEAFF.

The chain recombines TRBV7-2 with TRBJ2-5; the D is unclear. V lost 4 bases and J lost 2, with 2 bases in between. Germline V gives CDR1 SGHTA, CDR2 FQGNSA. The CDR3 is 11 amino acids. The CDR3 coding sequence is TGTGCCAGCAGCTCTCAAGAGACCCAGTACTTC. This sequence encodes CASSSQETQYF.

The rearrangement uses TRBV5-8 and TRBJ1-2; 11 positions match TRBD1. The CDR3 sequence is 16 residues long. J gave up 7 bases and V 0 bases, and 8 bases lay outside the gene matches. CDR1 and CDR2 from the germline V gene are SGHTS and YDEGEE. The CDR3 region is CASSLVPGQGVVGYTF. The CDR3 coding sequence is TGTGCCAGCAGCTTGGTACCGGGACAGGGGGTGGTTGGCTACACCTTC.